This T cell receptor (beta chain) came from a study of cytomegalovirus exposure and HLA in healthy donors. Study summary: In an early release, HLA-typed donors contributed roughly 85 million unique TCR sequences. Study-wide results and caveats: Among TCR beta chains of equal frequency, HLA-associated ones were more clonally expanded in a later analysis. A later analysis revealed that TCR association rates differed between HLA loci, peaking at DRB1 and bottoming out at HLA-C.

In the case of this clone: Its antigen is not identified.

Primers for the PCR totalled 60 Vbeta and 13 Jbeta. TCRdb's table, derived via immunoSEQ multiplex PCR, lists solely in-frame clones and lacks some. This sample yields 150,000 or so clones, of which roughly 74% are seen a single time; 2.8% belongs to the top ten. Between the trimmed V and J ends, which lost 1 base and 11 bases, there was a span of 11 bases. Germline V gene lookup returns CDR1 SEHNR and CDR2 FQNEAQ (reference sequence). CDR3 length equals 12 residues. The chain uses TRBV7-9 and TRBJ1-1; D not certain. Material: PBMCs. This receptor was identified in a man aged 18 to 29 in good health and CMV-seronegative. The CDR3 sequence: CASSLVEGRAFF. The CDR3 bases are TGTGCCAGCAGCTTAGTGGAGGGCCGGGCTTTCTTT.